Following are 11 T cell receptor beta chains from one sample sequenced in a study of identical twins. In TCRdb, the 5' RACE reads were re-called with MiXCR into one record per CDR3 protein. There are approximately 150,000 distinct CDR3 sequences in the sample; around 3.4% occur only once, and roughly 8% lies in the top ten. The sequenced sample was memory T cells sorted from blood. These receptors were collected from a man aged 18 to 30 in good health.

This clonotype was observed at least ten times. The chain uses TRBV12-3 or TRBV12-4 and TRBJ2-7; D is perhaps TRBD1 (6 bases). Trimming took 6 bases from V and 3 from J, leaving 15 bases between them. This CDR3 spans 14 amino acids. CDR3 sequence reads: CASSLGTPYYEQYV. CDR3 nucleotides: TGTGCCAGCAGCCTCGGGACACCCTACTACGAGCAGTACGTC.

The table lists this clonotype with many counts. The chain has TRBV6-2 or TRBV6-3 and TRBJ2-1; D call uncertain. The CDR3 length is 14 residues. V lost 1 base and J lost 5, with 9 bases in between. Germline lookup yields CDR1 MNHEY and CDR2 SVGEGT. The CDR3 bases are TGTGCCAGCAGTTACTTGTCAGGAGACAATGAGCAGTTCTTC. Protein product: CASSYLSGDNEQFF.

This clonotype was observed at least ten times. The chain carries TRBV5-5 and TRBJ1-2; D is possibly TRBD1 (5 bases). Germline V gene data show CDR1 as SGHKS and CDR2 as YYEKEE (reference sequence). The length of the CDR3 is 15 residues. V shed 0 bases and J shed 4 bases, with 13 bases lying between them. As DNA, the CDR3 is TGTGCCAGCAGCTTGGGTCAGGGAGTAATCTATGGCTACACCTTC. It encodes CASSLGQGVIYGYTF.

This clonotype was seen a single time. A much larger clone sits a single nucleotide away, making a read error possible. The rearrangement links TRBV19 to TRBJ2-5; 10 nucleotides line up with TRBD2. Germline assignment: CDR1 LNHDA and CDR2 SQIVND (reference sequence). The CDR3 covers 14 residues. The chain's CDR3 is CVSKGLAGDETQYF. The CDR3 DNA sequence: TGTGTCAGCAAGGGGCTAGCGGGAGACGAGACCCAGTACTTC.

This clonotype was seen repeatedly, ten times or more. The rearrangement uses TRBV5-6 and TRBJ2-7; 7 positions match TRBD1. The CDR3 is made up of 14 amino acids. Trimming at V came to 2 bases and at J to 2 bases, leaving 4 bases not matched to a gene. CDR1 SGHDT and CDR2 YYEEEE come from the germline V gene. For the CDR3, the DNA is TGTGCCAGCAGCTTCGAGACAGGGACCTACGAGCAGTACGTC. Translation gives CASSFETGTYEQYV.

This clonotype was picked up many times. This rearrangement joins TRBV11-3 to TRBJ2-1; the D is unclear. Germline CDR1 and CDR2: SGHNT and YENEEA. Trimming pared 5 bases from V and 8 bases from J, leaving 16 bases between. This CDR3 is 14 amino acids long. The chain's CDR3 is CASSPYETLDEQFF. In DNA form, the CDR3 reads TGTGCCAGCAGCCCCTATGAAACCTTGGATGAGCAGTTCTTC.

In this sample, this clonotype turned up many times. V usage is TRBV10-2 and J usage is TRBJ2-1, with 8 bases aligning to TRBD2. V shed 8 bases, J shed 4 bases, and the junction held 10 bases outside the gene matches. Germline V gene data show CDR1 as WSHSY and CDR2 as SAAADI. This CDR3 spans 15 amino acids. The CDR3: CASRIGLAGYNEQFF. As DNA, the CDR3 is TGCGCCAGCCGAATTGGGCTAGCGGGTTACAATGAGCAGTTCTTC.

This clonotype came up many times. This chain uses TRBV4-3 with TRBJ2-1, with D unresolved. Germline V lookup: CDR1 LGHNA, CDR2 YSLEER. V lost 0 bases and J 10 bases, leaving 13 bases between the germline ends. CDR3 length: 14 amino acids. The CDR3 region is CASSQDKTIGEQFF. As DNA, the CDR3 is TGCGCCAGCAGCCAAGACAAGACAATTGGGGAGCAGTTCTTC.

This clonotype was seen ten or more times. The chain carries TRBV4-2 and TRBJ2-1; TRBD1 is a possible D gene (5 bases). With 0 bases removed from V and 6 bases from J, the gap between germline ends came to 12 bases. This CDR3 region has 15 residues. Germline CDR1 reads LGHNA; CDR2 reads YNFKEQ. In nucleotides, the CDR3 is TGTGCCAGCAGCCAAGAAGGCAGGGAAGTCAATGAGCAGTTCTTC. This translates into CASSQEGREVNEQFF.

Many counts were recorded for this clonotype. The CDR3 region has the DNA TGTGCCAGCAGTGCAGCCTGGACTAGCGCATCCTACAATGAGCAGTTCTTC. Translating it yields CASSAAWTSASYNEQFF. The rearrangement uses TRBV6-1 and TRBJ2-1; 9 nucleotides line up with TRBD2. With 4 bases clipped from V and 1 base from J, the junction kept 8 bases outside the gene matches. The V gene's germline CDR1 is MNHNS and CDR2 SASEGT. The CDR3 is 17 amino acids.

Ten or more counts support this clonotype. The V call is TRBV5-5, the J call TRBJ1-2; D perhaps matches TRBD1 (6 bases). Per germline, CDR1 SGHKS and CDR2 YYEKEE (reference sequence). V lost 4 bases to trimming and J lost 2 bases, with 12 bases between them. This CDR3 spans 14 amino acids. The CDR3 reads CASSPLRGNYGYTF. CDR3 nucleotides: TGTGCCAGCAGCCCTCTCAGGGGAAACTATGGCTACACCTTC.